This TCR beta chain originates from a study of blood T cells in healthy people across ages. This clonotype was seen only a few times. A second PCR of about 6 to 12 cycles used a sample-barcoded 5' primer and a J-beta primer mix. MiXCR, run by TCRdb on the 5' RACE reads, gives a single entry per CDR3 protein. The table shows around 500,000 distinct CDR3 sequences, with about 28% occurring only once. The CDR3 consists of 19 residues. Germline CDR1 reads SGHTA; CDR2 reads FQGNSA. V dropped 5 bases and J dropped 0; count of bases not matched to a gene: 12. The same data also contributed to another study, on T cells of mothers and their children.

The chain employs TRBV7-2 and TRBJ2-3; TRBD2 matches 12 bases. The source is a boy aged 2-15 years in good health. The sequencing sample was made of blood. The CDR3 sequence is CASSPETSGRVPSTDTQYF. CDR3 nucleotides: TGTGCCAGCAGCCCTGAGACTAGCGGGAGAGTCCCTAGCACAGATACGCAGTATTTT. The full variable domain, completed using reference TRBV7-2 and TRBJ2-3, is GAGVSQSPSNKVTEKGKDVELRCDPISGHTALYWYRQSLGQGLEFLIYFQGNSAPDKSGLPSDRFSAERTGGSVSTLTIQRTQQEDSAVYLCASSPETSGRVPSTDTQYFGPGTRLTVL.